This is a list of T cell receptor beta chains from one sample in a study of T cell changes during pregnancy in multiple sclerosis. Measured with immunoSEQ multiplex PCR; TCRdb has only the in-frame clones, and not every one. The sample has fewer than 110,000 clones; around 94% are singletons. Sequenced here: peripheral blood, sampled after pregnancy. The receptor set was obtained from a female donor with multiple sclerosis, enrolled in a pregnancy study. The CDR3 runs from the conserved cysteine through the conserved F or W. The D gene is left open where the match is weak. Some rows mark clone size as missing; the rest say once, few, many or name a class of expanded clone.

TRBD1	.	TRBV2	TRBJ1-4	CASRLTGGGTEKLFF	TGTGCCAGCAGGTTAACAGGGGGTGGGACTGAAAAACTGTTTTTT
TRBD2	.	TRBV14	TRBJ2-7	CASSQEPSGSYEQYF	TGTGCCAGCAGCCAAGAACCTAGCGGGAGTTACGAGCAGTACTTC
.	.	TRBV5-1	TRBJ2-1	CASSGGFAGSSYNEQFF	TGCGCCAGCAGCGGAGGTTTTGCGGGATCCTCCTACAATGAGCAGTTCTTC
TRBD1	.	TRBV11-2	TRBJ1-4	CASSLTGTVSEKLFF	TGTGCCAGCAGCCTAACCGGGACAGTTAGCGAAAAACTGTTTTTT
.	.	TRBV16	TRBJ1-4	CASSRAGGKLFF	TGTGCCAGCAGCCGGGCCGGGGGGAAACTGTTTTTT
TRBD1	.	TRBV27	TRBJ2-5	CATSHGQGRTQYF	TGTGCCACCTCCCATGGACAGGGGAGGACCCAGTACTTC
.	.	TRBV15	TRBJ2-7	CATSRDRTVYEQYF	TGTGCCACCAGCAGAGACCGGACAGTCTACGAGCAGTACTTC
.	.	TRBV7-9	TRBJ2-2	CASTGPTGGAGELFF	TGTGCCAGCACGGGTCCCACCGGTGGAGCCGGGGAGCTGTTTTTT
.	.	TRBV9	TRBJ1-6	CASSVAGGNSPLHF	TGTGCCAGCAGCGTAGCGGGGGGCAATTCACCCCTCCACTTT
.	.	TRBV5-1	TRBJ2-3	CASTPWLDSQTSTDTQYF	TGCGCCAGCACCCCGTGGTTAGACAGTCAAACTAGCACAGATACGCAGTATTTT
.	.	TRBV19	TRBJ2-5	CASSPRARGSQETQYF	TGTGCCAGTAGTCCCCGGGCCCGGGGGTCCCAAGAGACCCAGTACTTC
TRBD2	.	TRBV5-1	TRBJ2-4	CASSLAGGNIQYF	TGCGCCAGCAGCTTAGCGGGAGGGAACATTCAGTACTTC
TRBD2	.	TRBV6-4	TRBJ2-1	CASSPGTSGTNEQFF	TGTGCCAGCAGTCCCGGGACTAGCGGGACCAATGAGCAGTTCTTC
.	.	TRBV9	TRBJ2-1	CASSVVENEQFF	TGTGCCAGCAGCGTGGTAGAAAATGAGCAGTTCTTC
.	.	TRBV4-2	TRBJ2-2	CASSQGLASNTGELFF	TGTGCCAGCAGCCAAGGCCTAGCGTCGAACACCGGGGAGCTGTTTTTT
TRBD1	.	TRBV2	TRBJ2-3	CASRKGQALRDTQYF	TGTGCCAGCAGGAAGGGACAGGCCTTGAGAGATACGCAGTATTTT
TRBD1	few	TRBV15	TRBJ2-5	CATSRWSQGVGETQYF	TGTGCCACCAGCAGGTGGTCGCAGGGGGTTGGGGAGACCCAGTACTTC
TRBD1	.	TRBV6-1	TRBJ1-5	CASSVKTGGNQPQHF	TGTGCCAGCAGTGTCAAGACAGGGGGCAATCAGCCCCAGCATTTT
TRBD2	.	TRBV11-3	TRBJ2-3	CASSSGGGPTDTQYF	TGTGCCAGCAGCTCGGGCGGGGGGCCCACAGATACGCAGTATTTT
.	.	TRBV30	TRBJ1-1	CAWSVQGVMNTEAFF	TGTGCCTGGAGTGTACAGGGAGTGATGAACACTGAAGCTTTCTTT
.	once	TRBV27	TRBJ1-1	CASGGVRDTEAFF	TGTGCCAGTGGGGGCGTTCGGGACACTGAAGCTTTCTTT
TRBD1	.	TRBV2	TRBJ1-5	CASRGQNQPQHF	TGTGCCAGCAGGGGACAGAATCAGCCCCAGCATTTT